This T cell receptor beta chain was captured by sequencing in a study of blood T cell repertoires in COVID-19. Study at large: Some COVID-19 samples were acute and others convalescent; all came from the United States, Italy and Spain. T cells, B-cell-depleted T cells, or PBMCs provided the cDNA or gDNA that served as material.

V lost 5 bases and J 2 bases, leaving 8 bases between the germline ends. Germline loops: CDR1 LNHDA, CDR2 SQIVND (reference sequence). The CDR3 is 13 residues long. Libraries were prepared by immunoSEQ multiplex PCR; TCRdb keeps only in-frame clonotypes and omits some of them. The data contain 250,000 or so clones, around 89% of them singletons. The sequenced material came from PBMCs or T cells enriched from blood (not recorded which). The chain has TRBV19 and TRBJ2-3; weak D call: TRBD2 (5 bases). This receptor was obtained from a middle-aged man who had recovered from COVID-19. The CDR3 DNA sequence: TGTGCCAGTAGTCTCGACTACACAGATACGCAGTATTTT. Protein product: CASSLDYTDTQYF.